This T cell receptor (beta chain) was sequenced for a study of cytomegalovirus exposure and HLA in healthy donors. PCR employed 60 Vbeta and 13 Jbeta primers. This table comes from immunoSEQ multiplex PCR, and its TCRdb copy is limited to in-frame clones, with some not included. The sample includes about 160,000 clones, approximately 84% seen only once; the top ten take around 6.5%. The V gene's germline CDR1 is MNHEY and CDR2 SVGAGI. The CDR3 spans 16 residues. V dropped 0 bases and J dropped 5; count of bases not matched to a gene: 8. The sequenced sample consisted of PBMCs. The receptor comes from a male donor in good health and CMV-seropositive. The gene calls are TRBV6-5 and TRBJ2-3, with 7 bases identical to TRBD2. In DNA, the CDR3 is TGTGCCAGCAGTTACTCCGACGGCGGGAGAAGAGATACGCAGTATTTT. This encodes CASSYSDGGRRDTQYF.